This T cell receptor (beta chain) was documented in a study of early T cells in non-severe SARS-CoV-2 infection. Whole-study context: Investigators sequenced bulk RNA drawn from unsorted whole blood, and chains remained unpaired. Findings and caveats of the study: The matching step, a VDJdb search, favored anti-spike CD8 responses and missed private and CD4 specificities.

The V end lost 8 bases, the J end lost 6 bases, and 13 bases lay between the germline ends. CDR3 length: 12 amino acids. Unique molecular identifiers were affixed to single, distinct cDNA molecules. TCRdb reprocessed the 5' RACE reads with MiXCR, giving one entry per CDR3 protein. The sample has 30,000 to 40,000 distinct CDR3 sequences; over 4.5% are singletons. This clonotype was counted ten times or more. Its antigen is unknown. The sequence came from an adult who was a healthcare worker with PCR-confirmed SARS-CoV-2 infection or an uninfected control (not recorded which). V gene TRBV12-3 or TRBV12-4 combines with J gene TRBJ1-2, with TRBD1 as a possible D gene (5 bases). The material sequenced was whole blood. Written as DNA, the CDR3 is TGTGCCAGCGCCGGGACGGTGGATGGCTACACCTTC. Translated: CASAGTVDGYTF.